This T cell receptor (beta chain) was identified during a study of blood T cells in healthy people across ages. Findings of the study overall: Possibly, changes in expanded clonotypes were confounded because donor CMV status was unknown.

This clonotype showed up just once. As yet, its antigen is unknown. Germline V gives CDR1 LGHDT, CDR2 YNNKEL (reference sequence). The ends lost 0 bases at V and 12 bases at J; junction bases unmatched: 5. This CDR3 spans 15 amino acids. A second PCR of roughly 7 to 11 cycles used a sample-barcoded 5' primer and a J-beta primer mix. Each sample yielded at least 2.5 million CDR3-containing paired-end reads. TCRdb used MiXCR to reprocess the 5' RACE reads, holding one entry per CDR3 protein. This sample has roughly 1,500,000 distinct CDR3 sequences, with roughly 45% found just once. Specimen: blood. The sequence derives from a woman under 30 in good health. The V and J genes are TRBV3-1 and TRBJ1-4, with TRBD1 matching over 12 bases. Here the CDR3 DNA reads TGTGCCAGCAGCCAAGATGGGACAGGGGGCGGCCAACTGTTTTTT. Its protein product is CASSQDGTGGGQLFF. Based on the CDR3 plus reference TRBV3-1 and TRBJ1-4, the full variable domain is DTAVSQTPKYLVTQMGNDKSIKCEQNLGHDTMYWYKQDSKKFLKIMFSYNNKELIINETVPNRFSPKSPDKAHLNLHINSLELGDSAVYFCASSQDGTGGGQLFFGSGTQLSVL.